A single T cell receptor (beta chain) is shown here with its context. This clonotype has a count of ten or more. No cognate antigen has been identified for it. No qualities accompany the bases; no much larger clone lies one base away. The germline V gene provides CDR1 LGHNA and CDR2 YSLEER. V has 5 bases trimmed and J has 2 bases trimmed; junction bases matching no gene number 4. Including cysteine and phenylalanine, the CDR3 has 14 amino acids. Only the CDR3 region is kept as DNA, spanning 42 bases read in frame from base 1. This sample was included in a study of spatial heterogeneity in lung cancer (dated by TCRdb to the late 2010s). For the wider study: Beta-chain transcripts were consistently detected in greater numbers than alpha-chain transcripts, which likely reflects a higher abundance of beta-chain transcripts. In tumor regions, TCR transcript counts showed a strong correlation with a T cell transcriptional module score derived from matched bulk RNA-seq. In the raw uncorrected reads, each unique combination of TCR and UMI appeared on average more than ten times. In non-small cell lung cancer, the study made a quantitative comparison of TCR alpha and beta repertoires among multiple tumor regions, matched nontumor lung and blood. Nonsynonymous mutation counts, determined by whole-exome sequencing of tumor tissue, were related to TCR repertoire features. At surgery, both alpha and beta chains were TCR-sequenced in approximately 210 tumor regions, about 64 matched nontumor lung samples and 56 PBMC samples. General study outcomes and caveats: Counts of ubiquitous and regional expanded TCRs were found to correlate with counts of ubiquitous and regional nonsynonymous mutations, respectively. TCR-seq was estimated to cover only roughly 6.8% of tumor T cells for alpha chains and roughly 12% for beta chains. The tumor nonsynonymous mutation count correlated with the number of expanded alpha and beta TCRs within the tumor. Confirming at a functional level the hypothesis that regional TCRs recognize regional mutations was considered to require additional single-cell paired TCR alpha and beta sequencing.

The time point label of this sample denotes: sample taken at primary tumor resection. Donors were 65 to 85 patients with early-stage, untreated non-small cell lung cancer from the lung TRACERx cohort. For TCR sequencing, whole RNA was extracted from tumor and nontumor lung tissue, or from cryopreserved PBMC samples, and no cell sorting was done. Only patients for whom sufficient RNA was available from at least two tumor regions were selected for TCR sequencing. A lung pathologist reviewed the tumor and adjacent nontumor lung specimens before the specimens were selected. The library was obtained by 5' RACE. The sequencer was a NextSeq 500. To allow correction of PCR and sequencing errors, the TCR library protocol tagged every TCR cDNA molecule with a unique molecular identifier. The authors processed their data as follows. TCR identification, UMI-based error correction and CDR3 extraction were performed with Decombinator tools. Expanded TCRs were defined as those above a frequency of 2 per 1,000, corresponding to the top 1% of the tumor frequency distribution. Expanded tumor TCRs were classed as regional if statistically deemed absent (corrected P<0.05) from at least one tumor region, otherwise ubiquitous. Each repertoire was subsampled 100 times to 5,000 TCRs, after which Renyi diversity was computed with the R vegan package. CDR3 similarity networks were built from amino acid triplet string-kernel similarity, with CDR3s being connected when pairwise similarity was above 0.82. Starting from the raw public reads, TCRdb applied fastp trimming at Q25, assembled clones with MiXCR and retained in-frame beta chains. One record per CDR3 amino acid sequence lists the most common genes and DNA. TCRdb assigned the V and J calls; the authors' analysis was not used. This sample comprises more than 20,000 distinct CDR3 sequences, roughly 6.5% of them detected only once. Of the sample, approximately 10% is held by the ten largest clones.

This TCR was sampled from a male donor with early-stage non-small cell lung cancer. Sample: lung tumor tissue, taken at surgery. The rearranged segments are TRBV4-3 and TRBJ2-3; TRBD1 lines up with 7 middle nucleotides. The sequenced DNA: TGCGCCAGCAGCTTTAGGGGGCCCACAGATACGCAGTATTTT. It specifies CASSFRGPTDTQYF.